This T cell receptor (beta chain) was observed in a study of cytomegalovirus exposure and HLA in healthy donors. Study-wide results and caveats: Associated with cytomegalovirus, according to the listing, were around 160 TCR beta chains. Specificity of a few CMV-associated chains for CMV antigens was verified in vitro.

The PCR ran on 60 Vbeta and 13 Jbeta primers. Assay used: immunoSEQ multiplex PCR; TCRdb lists only in-frame clones, some missing. The sample holds approximately 190,000 clones, 70% to 90% seen once. As concerns this clone: Its antigen is not known.

The germline V gene has CDR1 SGHRS and CDR2 YFSETQ. The length of the CDR3 is 16 residues. V lost 1 base and J 4 bases, leaving 14 bases between the germline ends. Each donor's status was that of a healthy bone marrow donor. J is TRBJ2-2 and V is TRBV5-1, with D tentatively TRBD2 (7 bases). The sample comprised PBMCs. The clonotype was recovered from a woman between 18 and 29 years old in good health and CMV-seropositive. The DNA for the CDR3 is TGCGCCAGCAGCTTGCGGGGGGCCCCCTCCACCGGGGAGCTGTTTTTT. Amino acids: CASSLRGAPSTGELFF.